This T cell receptor beta chain emerged from a study of CD8 T cells in Susac syndrome. The CDR3 is 16 residues long. Trimming shortened V by 3 bases and J by 3 bases, and 18 bases separated the two germline ends. Germline V lookup: CDR1 LGHDT, CDR2 YNNKEL (reference sequence). Roughly 0.45 to 1 ug RNA was reverse transcribed with random hexamers. TCRdb re-derived calls from the immunoSEQ multiplex PCR reads in MiXCR, one entry per CDR3 protein. The table shows about 160,000 distinct CDR3 sequences, with just over 90% occurring only once. The sequenced material came from CD4+ T cells from PBMCs. The gene calls are TRBV3-1 and TRBJ2-7, with a possible D match to TRBD1 (6 bases). The source of this sequence is a human donor in good health. The CDR3 loop is CASSHLRGRGIYEQYF. CDR3 coding DNA: TGTGCCAGCAGCCACCTAAGGGGCAGGGGTATCTACGAGCAGTACTTC.